This passage covers 30 T cell receptor beta chains from one sample sequenced in a study of blood T cell repertoires in COVID-19. Sequencing used immunoSEQ multiplex PCR; TCRdb keeps in-frame clones, though not all of them. The sample has approximately 180,000 clones; approximately 84% are singletons. What was sequenced was PBMCs or T cells enriched from blood (not recorded which). The receptor source for this set is a human donor with acute COVID-19. The donor label of this sample is uncertain.

The chain is built from TRBV4-1 and TRBJ2-7, with D perhaps matching TRBD1 (7 bases). The CDR3 has 17 residues. Germline V lookup: CDR1 MGHRA, CDR2 YSYEKL. Trimming removed 2 bases from V and 9 bases from J, with 26 bases in between. CDR3 DNA sequence: TGCGCCAGCAGCCAACACTTAGGAGGGACAGCTTCATTTGGGCAGTACTTC. This encodes CASSQHLGGTASFGQYF.

This chain connects TRBV11-1 to TRBJ2-7; 7 nucleotides align to TRBD1. CDR3 length equals 16 residues. Germline assignment: CDR1 SGHAT and CDR2 FQDESV (reference sequence). V lost 4 bases and J lost 2; bases outside the gene matches: 11. The CDR3, as DNA: TGTGCCAGCAGCTCCGGTTCCCCCGGGACAGCCTACGAGCAGTACTTC. Translating it yields CASSSGSPGTAYEQYF.

The rearrangement joins TRBV7-9 to TRBJ2-1, with D maybe TRBD1 (6 bases). Trimming shortened V by 5 bases and J by 11 bases, and 16 bases separated the two germline ends. CDR3 length equals 13 residues. CDR1 SEHNR and CDR2 FQNEAQ come from the germline V gene (reference sequence). CDR3 sequence: CASSAQGFNKQFF. In DNA, the CDR3 is TGTGCCAGCAGCGCCCAGGGGTTTAACAAGCAGTTCTTC.

The V and J genes are TRBV7-9 and TRBJ1-1; maybe TRBD1 (5 bases). V was pared by 5 bases and J by 1 base, with 8 bases between. Germline lookup yields CDR1 SEHNR and CDR2 FQNEAQ (reference sequence). The CDR3 spans 13 residues. The CDR3 protein is CASSSTGNTEAFF. As DNA, the CDR3 is TGTGCCAGCAGCAGTACAGGGAACACTGAAGCTTTCTTT. Supplemented by reference TRBV7-9 and TRBJ1-1, the full variable domain reads DTGVSQNPRHKITKRGQNVTFRCDPISEHNRLYWYRQTLGQGPEFLTYFQNEAQLEKSRLLSDRFSAERPKGSFSTLEIQRTEQGDSAMYLCASSSTGNTEAFFGQGTRLTVV.

V and J are TRBV7-9 and TRBJ2-7, with TRBD1 identical over 7 bases. CDR3 length: 15 residues. The V gene end was trimmed by 1 base and the J gene end by 5 bases; junction bases not matched to a gene: 8. Germline V gives CDR1 SEHNR, CDR2 FQNEAQ (reference sequence). The CDR3 DNA reads TGTGCCAGCAGCTTAGACCCGGGACAGAGCAACGAGCAGTACTTC. Protein product: CASSLDPGQSNEQYF.

The J gene is TRBJ1-1, the V gene TRBV15; D not certain. Trimming left V 1 base short and J 0 bases short, with 9 bases between. In germline, CDR1 is LNHNV, CDR2 YYDKDF (reference sequence). The CDR3 runs 15 residues. The CDR3 nucleotides are TGTGCCACCAGCAGAGTAGGGAGTTTGAACACTGAAGCTTTCTTT. As protein: CATSRVGSLNTEAFF.

The chain recombines TRBV5-4 with TRBJ2-2, with D hard to call. Per germline, CDR1 SGHNT and CDR2 YYREEE (reference sequence). V lost 4 bases, J lost 6 bases, and 10 bases lay in between. The CDR3 is made up of 13 amino acids. CDR3 amino acids: CASSRDTAGELFF. For the CDR3, the DNA is TGTGCCAGCAGCCGTGACACGGCCGGGGAGCTGTTTTTT.

The V gene is TRBV6-5, the J gene TRBJ2-7, with 7 bases aligning to TRBD2. V dropped 10 bases and J dropped 0; count of bases not matched to a gene: 6. Germline CDR1 and CDR2: MNHEY and SVGAGI. The length of the CDR3 is 13 residues. Here the CDR3 DNA reads TGTGCCACCTCCCTAGCGGCCTCCTACGAGCAGTACTTC. Residues: CATSLAASYEQYF.

The rearrangement uses TRBV19 and TRBJ2-3; 15 nucleotides match TRBD2. The junction had 5 bases not matched to a gene; V was cut back by 5 bases and J by 5 bases. This CDR3 contains 16 residues. The germline CDR1 and CDR2 sequences are LNHDA and SQIVND (reference sequence). The CDR3 nucleotides are TGTGCCAGTAGTTCCGGGACTAGCGGGGGGCGAGATACGCAGTATTTT. This gives the protein CASSSGTSGGRDTQYF.

The chain has TRBV7-9 and TRBJ1-2; D perhaps matches TRBD1 (5 bases). Looked up from germline, CDR1 is SEHNR and CDR2 is FQNEAQ (reference sequence). This CDR3 comprises 15 residues. Trimming took off 5 bases at V and 0 bases at J, with 13 bases between the two ends. CDR3 protein: CASSPRGGANYGYTF. The DNA for the CDR3 is TGTGCCAGCAGCCCACGCGGGGGAGCTAACTATGGCTACACCTTC.

This chain uses TRBV5-5 with TRBJ2-5; 7 bases agree with TRBD1. V was clipped by 4 bases and J by 2 bases; unmatched bases: 2. Germline V lookup: CDR1 SGHKS, CDR2 YYEKEE (reference sequence). The CDR3 length is 13 residues. This CDR3 reads CASSGGQQETQYF. In DNA form, the CDR3 reads TGTGCCAGCAGCGGGGGACAGCAAGAGACCCAGTACTTC.

This clone was detected once. The chain has TRBV7-6 and TRBJ1-4; TRBD1 aligns across 9 bases. This CDR3 region has 15 residues. Germline values: CDR1 SGHVS, CDR2 FNYEAQ. With 1 base clipped from V and 6 bases from J, the junction kept 3 bases outside the gene matches. The CDR3 bases are TGTGCCAGCAGCTTAGTGACAGGGGGGTATGAAAAACTGTTTTTT. Its protein product is CASSLVTGGYEKLFF. The variable domain in full, completed from reference TRBV7-6 and TRBJ1-4, reads GAGVSQSPRYKVTKRGQDVALRCDPISGHVSLYWYRQALGQGPEFLTYFNYEAQQDKSGLPNDRFSAERPEGSISTLTIQRTEQRDSAMYRCASSLVTGGYEKLFFGSGTQLSVL.

This clone appeared a single time. The genes are TRBV12-3 or TRBV12-4 and TRBJ1-2; D is ambiguous. V shed 6 bases and J shed 4 bases, with 12 bases lying between them. This CDR3 has 13 residues. CDR3 coding DNA: TGTGCCAGCAGCATCCAGGTTATCTATGGCTACACCTTC. Its translation: CASSIQVIYGYTF.

This clone was seen only a few times. The rearrangement joins TRBV9 to TRBJ2-7, with 9 bases fitting TRBD2. Germline CDR1 and CDR2: SGDLS and YYNGEE. V gave up 0 bases and J gave up 2 bases; unmatched junction bases: 3. The CDR3 length is 15 residues. CDR3: CASSVGSGGTYEQYF. The CDR3 nucleotides read TGTGCCAGCAGCGTAGGTAGCGGGGGTACCTACGAGCAGTACTTC.

J is TRBJ2-7 and V is TRBV18; maybe TRBD2 (5 bases). Looked up from germline, CDR1 is KGHSH and CDR2 is LQKENI. CDR3 length: 15 amino acids. Trimming took 0 bases from V and 3 from J, leaving 12 bases between them. The CDR3 region is CASSPPLRVGYEQYF. Here the CDR3 DNA reads TGTGCCAGCTCACCACCTTTGAGGGTGGGCTACGAGCAGTACTTC.

The V gene is TRBV7-2, the J gene TRBJ1-2; 8 bases are a match to TRBD1. V gave up 5 bases and J gave up 7 bases; unmatched junction bases: 6. Germline V gene data show CDR1 as SGHTA and CDR2 as FQGNSA. The CDR3 is 13 residues long. The DNA for the CDR3 is TGTGCCAGCAGCATCGGACAGGGCGCTGGCTACACCTTC. It translates to CASSIGQGAGYTF. The full variable domain, with the rest looked up from reference TRBV7-2 and TRBJ1-2, is GAGVSQSPSNKVTEKGKDVELRCDPISGHTALYWYRQSLGQGLEFLIYFQGNSAPDKSGLPSDRFSAERTGGSVSTLTIQRTQQEDSAVYLCASSIGQGAGYTFGSGTRLTVV.

The J gene is TRBJ2-1, the V gene TRBV7-6; D might be TRBD2 (7 bases). The CDR3 contains 15 residues. With 1 base removed from V and 2 bases from J, the gap between germline ends came to 9 bases. Germline CDR1 reads SGHVS; CDR2 reads FNYEAQ. The CDR3 DNA reads as TGTGCCAGCAGCTTAGTGCGGGGGCCCTACAATGAGCAGTTCTTC. This translates into CASSLVRGPYNEQFF.

This chain links TRBV5-1 with TRBJ1-3; TRBD1 matches at 7 bases. The CDR3 extends over 17 amino acids. Germline V CDR1 and CDR2: SGHRS, YFSETQ. J gave up 0 bases and V 5 bases, and 11 bases lay outside the gene matches. CDR3 bases: TGCGCCAGCAGGCTCATCCCGGGACAGTTCTCTGGAAACACCATATATTTT. This encodes CASRLIPGQFSGNTIYF.

This clone was seen just once. This chain joins TRBV7-3 and TRBJ2-1, with TRBD2 identical over 11 bases. The CDR3 is 17 residues long. The ends lost 3 bases at V and 6 bases at J; junction bases unmatched: 10. CDR1 SGHTA and CDR2 FQGTGA come from the germline V gene. CDR3 coding DNA: TGTGCCAGCAGCTTGCTAGCGGGGGGCCTTACCTTCAATGAGCAGTTCTTC. Protein sequence: CASSLLAGGLTFNEQFF.

The gene calls are TRBV27 and TRBJ2-7; D possibly corresponds to TRBD2 (6 bases). Germline CDR1 reads MNHEY; CDR2 reads SMNVEV (reference sequence). The CDR3 spans 14 residues. V lost 1 base and J lost 4, with 11 bases in between. The CDR3: CASSLYSGGYEQYF. The CDR3, as DNA: TGTGCCAGCAGTTTATACAGCGGAGGGTACGAGCAGTACTTC.

V usage is TRBV5-6 and J usage is TRBJ2-1; 12 bases match TRBD2. Trimming took 5 bases from V and 7 from J; bases not matched to a gene: 4. The CDR3 totals 14 residues. Germline-derived CDR1 and CDR2 are SGHDT and YYEEEE. The CDR3 loop reads CASSFGLAGNEQFF. The CDR3 DNA is TGTGCCAGCAGTTTCGGACTAGCGGGGAATGAGCAGTTCTTC.

DNA of the CDR3: TGTGCCAGCAGCTTCGGAGGGTCCCCTGTTTATGGCTACACCTTC. Translated: CASSFGGSPVYGYTF. V gene TRBV7-9 combines with J gene TRBJ1-2; D uncertain. The CDR3 covers 15 residues. V dropped 3 bases and J dropped 5 bases, with 16 bases sitting between them. In germline, CDR1 is SEHNR, CDR2 FQNEAQ (reference sequence).

The chain is built from TRBV2 and TRBJ2-4; 8 bases are shared with TRBD2. Germline CDR1 SNHLY, CDR2 FYNNEI. The CDR3 totals 14 residues. V lost 7 bases to trimming and J lost 7 bases; unmatched junction nucleotides: 9. The CDR3 loop is CASTRGGFGNIQYF. The CDR3 bases are TGTGCCAGCACCCGGGGGGGGTTCGGGAACATTCAGTACTTC.

This clone was counted only a few times. The rearrangement joins TRBV9 to TRBJ1-1, with unresolved D. The CDR3 totals 16 residues. Germline CDR1 is SGDLS and CDR2 is YYNGEE. Trimming cost V 0 bases and J 7 bases, with 19 bases left between them. The CDR3 sequence: CASSVESHSRPSEAFF. The CDR3 coding sequence is TGTGCCAGCAGCGTAGAATCCCACAGTAGGCCGAGTGAAGCTTTCTTT.

This clone was detected a few times. V usage is TRBV7-8 and J usage is TRBJ2-1; 8 bases match TRBD2. J lost 0 bases, V lost 5 bases, and 6 bases had no gene match. Germline-derived CDR1 and CDR2 are SGHVS and FQNEAQ. The CDR3 consists of 16 residues. The CDR3 protein is CASSGTSGSSYNEQFF. In DNA, the CDR3 is TGTGCCAGCAGCGGAACTAGCGGAAGCTCCTACAATGAGCAGTTCTTC.

The chain has TRBV7-2 and TRBJ1-1, with D possibly being TRBD1 (6 bases). Trimming took 1 base from V and 13 from J, leaving 19 bases between them. This CDR3 spans 14 amino acids. Germline-derived CDR1 and CDR2 are SGHTA and FQGNSA. CDR3 amino acids: CASSLGDFRQGLFF. In nucleotides, the CDR3 is TGTGCCAGCAGCTTAGGAGATTTCCGGCAGGGGCTTTTCTTT.

The chain joins TRBV5-6 to TRBJ2-2; TRBD2 agrees at 8 bases. The CDR3 is 16 residues long. Germline V CDR1 and CDR2: SGHDT, YYEEEE. J was trimmed by 7 bases and V by 3 bases; bases with no gene match: 11. The CDR3 sequence is CASSSLPSGSYGELFF. In DNA form, the CDR3 reads TGTGCCAGCAGCTCCCTCCCTAGCGGGTCCTACGGGGAGCTGTTTTTT.

The J gene is TRBJ2-5, the V gene TRBV6-5, with TRBD1 identical over 7 bases. This CDR3 region has 13 residues. The V segment lost 6 bases and the J segment 5 bases; nucleotides outside the gene matches: 6. Germline V gene data show CDR1 as MNHEY and CDR2 as SVGAGI. CDR3 nucleotide sequence: TGTGCCAGCAGGGGGACAGCCCCGGAGACCCAGTACTTC. This sequence encodes CASRGTAPETQYF.

The chain is built from TRBV7-2 and TRBJ2-5; D gene ambiguous. The V end lost 6 bases, the J end lost 3 bases, and 5 bases lay between the germline ends. Per germline, CDR1 SGHTA and CDR2 FQGNSA. CDR3 length: 11 amino acids. Here the CDR3 reads CASRSEETQYF. CDR3 in DNA: TGTGCCAGCAGATCTGAAGAGACCCAGTACTTC.

The chain is built from TRBV30 and TRBJ2-3, with 7 bases identical to TRBD1. Trimming removed 5 bases from V and 1 base from J; junction bases left unmatched: 3. CDR3 length equals 13 residues. Germline V gene data show CDR1 as GTSNPN and CDR2 as SVGIG (reference sequence). The CDR3 loop reads CAWEGARTDTQYF. The CDR3 DNA is TGTGCCTGGGAGGGGGCTCGCACAGATACGCAGTATTTT.